The next 24 T cell receptor beta chains were all read from a single sample in a study of blood T cell repertoires in COVID-19. The table came from immunoSEQ multiplex PCR; TCRdb's copy has only in-frame clones and leaves some out. The sample carries 95,000 to 150,000 clones, around 83% recorded once. The specimen sequenced was PBMCs or T cells enriched from blood (not recorded which). The receptors originated from a young woman who had recovered from COVID-19.

The chain links TRBV19 to TRBJ2-3, with 7 bases aligning to TRBD2. J lost 3 bases, V lost 1 base, and 4 bases had no gene match. CDR3 length: 15 residues. Germline CDR1 reads LNHDA; CDR2 reads SQIVND (reference sequence). Written as DNA, the CDR3 is TGTGCCAGTAGTATAGGTGGGAGGGAGACAGATACGCAGTATTTT. This encodes CASSIGGRETDTQYF.

The CDR3 loop is CASRLQGASREKLFF. The CDR3 nucleotides are TGTGCCAGCAGGTTACAGGGGGCTTCTCGGGAAAAACTGTTTTTT. The V call is TRBV2, the J call TRBJ1-4; TRBD1 agrees at 9 bases. Germline loops: CDR1 SNHLY, CDR2 FYNNEI. After removal of 6 bases from V and 8 bases from J, the junction contained 10 bases not matched to a gene. CDR3 length: 15 amino acids. Full variable domain (outside the CDR3, taken from reference TRBV2 and TRBJ1-4): EPEVTQTPSHQVTQMGQEVILRCVPISNHLYFYWYRQILGQKVEFLVSFYNNEISEKSEIFDDQFSVERPDGSNFTLKIRSTKLEDSAMYFCASRLQGASREKLFFGSGTQLSVL.

The chain combines TRBV4-2 with TRBJ1-2, with a possible D match to TRBD1 (6 bases). This CDR3 has 16 residues. Germline lookup yields CDR1 LGHNA and CDR2 YNFKEQ. The V end lost 0 bases, the J end lost 4 bases, and 15 bases lay between the germline ends. The CDR3: CASSQDSGGGGYGYTF. CDR3 bases: TGTGCCAGCAGCCAAGACTCGGGAGGGGGAGGCTATGGCTACACCTTC.

This chain uses TRBV4-1 with TRBJ1-2; 10 positions match TRBD1. J was trimmed by 4 bases and V by 5 bases; bases with no gene match: 4. In germline, CDR1 is MGHRA, CDR2 YSYEKL. The length of the CDR3 is 14 residues. The CDR3 region is CASSSRDRGYGYTF. In DNA form, the CDR3 reads TGCGCCAGCAGCTCCCGGGACAGGGGCTATGGCTACACCTTC.

This clone has just a few counts. The V and J genes are TRBV2 and TRBJ1-3, with D possibly being TRBD1 (6 bases). There are 16 residues in the CDR3. V lost 6 bases, J lost 0 bases, and 15 bases lay in between. CDR1 is SNHLY and CDR2 is FYNNEI in the germline V gene. The CDR3 nucleotides are TGTGCCAGCAGGAAGGGACACGGGTCCTCTGGAAACACCATATATTTT. Translating it yields CASRKGHGSSGNTIYF.

This chain connects TRBV5-1 to TRBJ1-1; TRBD1 matches 7 bases. CDR1 SGHRS and CDR2 YFSETQ come from the germline V gene. The ends lost 2 bases at V and 0 bases at J; junction bases unmatched: 13. The length of the CDR3 is 18 residues. CDR3 loop: CASSLRTGISNMNTEAFF. Written as DNA, the CDR3 is TGCGCCAGCAGCTTACGGACAGGAATATCCAACATGAACACTGAAGCTTTCTTT. Together with reference TRBV5-1 and TRBJ1-1, the CDR3 gives the full variable domain: KAGVTQTPRYLIKTRGQQVTLSCSPISGHRSVSWYQQTPGQGLQFLFEYFSETQRNKGNFPGRFSGRQFSNSRSEMNVSTLELGDSALYLCASSLRTGISNMNTEAFFGQGTRLTVV.

The chain recombines TRBV18 with TRBJ1-3, with a tentative D call TRBD1 (5 bases). The CDR3 length is 15 residues. The ends were cut back, 1 base at V and 0 bases at J, with 7 bases in the middle. CDR1 is KGHSH and CDR2 is LQKENI in the germline V gene. The DNA of the CDR3 is TGTGCCAGCTCACCACAAGGGGACTCTGGAAACACCATATATTTT. Amino acids: CASSPQGDSGNTIYF.

This chain uses TRBV5-1 with TRBJ2-3; D is uncertain. In germline, CDR1 is SGHRS, CDR2 YFSETQ. The CDR3 contains 16 residues. V lost 0 bases and J lost 4, with 15 bases in between. The CDR3 DNA reads as TGCGCCAGCAGCTTGGCGGCCACTACTACATCAGATACGCAGTATTTT. Protein sequence: CASSLAATTTSDTQYF.

The chain is built from TRBV15 and TRBJ2-1; TRBD2 is a possible D gene (5 bases). The CDR3 runs to 15 residues. Germline V gene sequence: CDR1 LNHNV, CDR2 YYDKDF (reference sequence). The V and J ends lost 0 bases and 1 base respectively, with 7 bases between them. DNA of the CDR3: TGTGCCACCAGCAGAGATAGGGAGTCCTACAATGAGCAGTTCTTC. It translates to CATSRDRESYNEQFF.

A single count supports this clone. The rearrangement links TRBV28 to TRBJ2-7, with D possibly TRBD1 on 6 matching bases. Germline V gene data show CDR1 as MDHEN and CDR2 as SYDVKM. This CDR3 has 15 amino acids. Trimming stripped 6 bases from V and 2 bases from J, with 17 bases between. The CDR3 loop reads CASSRPGTLTYEQYF. The CDR3 bases are TGTGCCAGCAGCCGGCCCGGGACACTGACCTACGAGCAGTACTTC. Using reference TRBV28 and TRBJ2-7 for the parts outside the CDR3, the full variable domain is DVKVTQSSRYLVKRTGEKVFLECVQDMDHENMFWYRQDPGLGLRLIYFSYDVKMKEKGDIPEGYSVSREKKERFSLILESASTNQTSMYLCASSRPGTLTYEQYFGPGTRLTVT.

The V gene is TRBV7-3, the J gene TRBJ2-2, with TRBD2 matching 8 bases. This CDR3 spans 13 amino acids. V lost 4 bases to trimming and J lost 8 bases; unmatched junction nucleotides: 3. Germline V CDR1 and CDR2: SGHTA, FQGTGA. CDR3 bases: TGTGCCAGCAGCTCCGTAGCGGGAGGGGAGCTGTTTTTT. This gives the protein CASSSVAGGELFF.

The chain carries TRBV7-2 and TRBJ1-2; no definite D call. This CDR3 contains 13 residues. Germline assignment: CDR1 SGHTA and CDR2 FQGNSA. V gave up 4 bases and J gave up 7 bases, with 13 bases separating them. CDR3 loop: CASSSPGGSGYTF. The DNA of the CDR3 is TGTGCCAGCAGCTCCCCAGGCGGGTCTGGCTACACCTTC.

The rearrangement uses TRBV18 and TRBJ1-5, with D maybe TRBD1 (5 bases). Trimming took off 2 bases at V and 1 base at J, with 12 bases between the two ends. Germline lookup yields CDR1 KGHSH and CDR2 LQKENI. The CDR3 is made up of 16 amino acids. The CDR3 sequence is CASSPGAPRSNQPQHF. DNA for the CDR3: TGTGCCAGCTCACCAGGGGCCCCGCGCAGCAATCAGCCCCAGCATTTT.

V gene TRBV4-3 combines with J gene TRBJ2-1; D not certain. The CDR3 contains 11 residues. Between the trimmed V and J ends, which lost 3 bases and 9 bases, there was a span of 6 bases. The germline CDR1 and CDR2 sequences are LGHNA and YSLEER. As DNA, the CDR3 is TGCGCCAGCAGCCATAGAAGTGAGCAGTTCTTC. This translates into CASSHRSEQFF.

CDR3 amino acids: CASGTGGETQYF. The DNA for the CDR3 is TGTGCCAGTGGGACAGGGGGCGAGACCCAGTACTTC. The chain combines TRBV12-3 or TRBV12-4 with TRBJ2-5; TRBD1 matches 12 bases. V was clipped by 9 bases and J by 5 bases; unmatched bases: 1. This CDR3 region has 12 residues.

The CDR3 DNA sequence: TGTGCCAGCAGCACCCTCAGGGGGCGTATTCACAATGAGCAGTTCTTC. Amino acids: CASSTLRGRIHNEQFF. This rearrangement joins TRBV11-2 to TRBJ2-1; 8 bases are shared with TRBD1. V was pared by 5 bases and J by 5 bases, with 11 bases of the junction left unmatched. Germline lookup yields CDR1 SGHAT and CDR2 FQNNGV. The CDR3 has 16 amino acids. Full variable domain (rest looked up from reference TRBV11-2 and TRBJ2-1): EAGVAQSPRYKIIEKRQSVAFWCNPISGHATLYWYQQILGQGPKLLIQFQNNGVVDDSQLPKDRFSAERLKGVDSTLKIQPAKLEDSAVYLCASSTLRGRIHNEQFFGPGTRLTVL.

The CDR3: CATSVRLAGTYEQYF. CDR3 nucleotide sequence: TGTGCCACCAGCGTAAGACTAGCGGGAACCTACGAGCAGTACTTC. The gene calls are TRBV15 and TRBJ2-7, with TRBD2 identical over 11 bases. This CDR3 contains 15 residues. Per the germline V gene, CDR1 is LNHNV and CDR2 is YYDKDF (reference sequence). V dropped 5 bases and J dropped 2; count of bases not matched to a gene: 5.

The V gene is TRBV9, the J gene TRBJ2-1; perhaps TRBD2 as D (5 bases). V was clipped by 3 bases and J by 4 bases, with 17 bases between them. This CDR3 spans 16 amino acids. Germline CDR1 reads SGDLS; CDR2 reads YYNGEE. The CDR3 is CASSGDWTVVYNEQFF. The CDR3 region has the DNA TGTGCCAGCAGCGGAGACTGGACTGTGGTTTACAATGAGCAGTTCTTC.

The chain has TRBV7-2 and TRBJ2-1; D might be TRBD2 (5 bases). The CDR3 has 14 residues. Trimming took 0 bases from V and 6 from J, leaving 9 bases between them. CDR1 is SGHTA and CDR2 is FQGNSA in the germline V gene. This CDR3 is CASSLAGEINEQFF. In nucleotides, the CDR3 is TGTGCCAGCAGCTTAGCGGGAGAGATCAATGAGCAGTTCTTC.

The CDR3 bases are TGCGCCAGCAGCTCAGGGGCCACTGAAGCTTTCTTT. It encodes CASSSGATEAFF. The rearrangement links TRBV5-1 to TRBJ1-1, with D possibly being TRBD1 (6 bases). Trimming took 3 bases from V and 4 from J, leaving 7 bases between them. This CDR3 comprises 12 residues. Per germline, CDR1 SGHRS and CDR2 YFSETQ.

V is TRBV28 and J is TRBJ2-2, with 7 bases that match TRBD2. Losses at the gene ends were 5 bases for V and 5 bases for J; bases not matched to a gene: 14. The CDR3 is made up of 17 amino acids. Germline CDR1 is MDHEN and CDR2 is SYDVKM. The CDR3 sequence: CASSPGPLTSRTGELFF. Here the CDR3 DNA reads TGTGCCAGCAGTCCCGGCCCTTTGACTAGCAGAACCGGGGAGCTGTTTTTT.

This chain uses TRBV11-2 with TRBJ1-2; TRBD1 aligns across 9 bases. This CDR3 is built from 15 residues. The V segment lost 4 bases and the J segment 7 bases; nucleotides outside the gene matches: 10. The germline V gene has CDR1 SGHAT and CDR2 FQNNGV. CDR3 loop: CASSSYTGGASGYTF. In DNA, the CDR3 is TGTGCCAGCAGCTCCTATACAGGGGGCGCATCTGGCTACACCTTC.

The gene calls are TRBV29-1 and TRBJ2-1; 7 nucleotides match TRBD2. Germline loops: CDR1 SQVTM, CDR2 ANQGSEA. V shed 3 bases and J 0 bases; nucleotides not matched to a gene: 5. The CDR3 is 15 amino acids. The CDR3 here is CSVDGSSGSYNEQFF. The CDR3 coding sequence is TGCAGCGTTGATGGGTCTAGCGGCTCCTACAATGAGCAGTTCTTC.

The genes are TRBV19 and TRBJ1-2; no reliable D call. This CDR3 spans 13 amino acids. The V gene's germline CDR1 is LNHDA and CDR2 SQIVND (reference sequence). V was pared by 5 bases and J by 5 bases, with 12 bases between. The CDR3: CASSSGLIYGYTF. CDR3 nucleotides: TGTGCCAGTAGTTCCGGACTGATTTATGGCTACACCTTC.